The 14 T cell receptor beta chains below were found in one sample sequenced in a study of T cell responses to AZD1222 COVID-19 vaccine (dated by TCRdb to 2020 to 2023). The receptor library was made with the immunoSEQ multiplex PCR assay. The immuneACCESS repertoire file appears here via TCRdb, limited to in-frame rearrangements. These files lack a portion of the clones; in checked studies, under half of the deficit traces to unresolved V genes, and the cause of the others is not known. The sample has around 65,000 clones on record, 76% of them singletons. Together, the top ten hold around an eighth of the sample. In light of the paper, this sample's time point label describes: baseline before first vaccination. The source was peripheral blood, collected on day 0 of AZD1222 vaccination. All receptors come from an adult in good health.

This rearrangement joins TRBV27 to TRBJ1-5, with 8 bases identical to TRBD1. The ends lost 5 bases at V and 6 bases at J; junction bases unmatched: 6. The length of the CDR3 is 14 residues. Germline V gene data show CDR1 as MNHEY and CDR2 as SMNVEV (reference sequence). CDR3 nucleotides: TGTGCCAGCAGTATTCGACAGGGGCGTCAGCCCCAGCATTTT. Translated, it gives CASSIRQGRQPQHF.

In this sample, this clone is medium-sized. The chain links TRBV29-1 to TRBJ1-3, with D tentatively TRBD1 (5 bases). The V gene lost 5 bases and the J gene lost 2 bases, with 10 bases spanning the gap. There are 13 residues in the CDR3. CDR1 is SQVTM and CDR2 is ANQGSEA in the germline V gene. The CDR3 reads CSVLGDAGNTIYF. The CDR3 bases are TGCAGCGTTCTAGGGGACGCTGGAAACACCATATATTTT.

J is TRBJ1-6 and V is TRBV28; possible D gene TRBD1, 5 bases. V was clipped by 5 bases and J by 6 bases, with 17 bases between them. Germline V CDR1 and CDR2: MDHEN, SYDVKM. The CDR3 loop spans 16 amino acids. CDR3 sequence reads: CASSTGPRTTNSPLHF. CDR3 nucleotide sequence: TGTGCCAGCAGTACGGGGCCGCGGACTACTAATTCACCCCTCCACTTT.

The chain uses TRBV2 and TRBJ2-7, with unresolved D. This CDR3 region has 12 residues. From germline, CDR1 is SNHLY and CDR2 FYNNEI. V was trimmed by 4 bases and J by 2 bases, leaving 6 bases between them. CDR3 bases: TGTGCCAGCAGTGCCACTCCCTACGAGCAGTACTTC. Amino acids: CASSATPYEQYF.

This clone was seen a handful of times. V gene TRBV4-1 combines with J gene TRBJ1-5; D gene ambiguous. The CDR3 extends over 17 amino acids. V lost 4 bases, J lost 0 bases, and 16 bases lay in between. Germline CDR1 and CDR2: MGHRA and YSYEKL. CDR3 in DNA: TGCGCCAGCAGCCCTATTTTTGGGGAATATAGCAATCAGCCCCAGCATTTT. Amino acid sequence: CASSPIFGEYSNQPQHF.

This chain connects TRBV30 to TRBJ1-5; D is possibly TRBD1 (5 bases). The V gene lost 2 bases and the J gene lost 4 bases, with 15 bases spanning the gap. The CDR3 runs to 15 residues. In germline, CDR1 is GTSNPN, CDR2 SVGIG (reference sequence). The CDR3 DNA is TGTGCCTGGAGTTGGGGGGACGGGCGGAATCAGCCCCAGCATTTT. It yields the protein CAWSWGDGRNQPQHF.

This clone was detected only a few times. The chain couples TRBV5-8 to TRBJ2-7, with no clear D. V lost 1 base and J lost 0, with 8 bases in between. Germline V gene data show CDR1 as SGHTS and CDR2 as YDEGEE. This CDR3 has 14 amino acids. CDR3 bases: TGTGCCAGCAGCTTGTCTTGGGGCTCCTACGAGCAGTACTTC. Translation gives CASSLSWGSYEQYF.

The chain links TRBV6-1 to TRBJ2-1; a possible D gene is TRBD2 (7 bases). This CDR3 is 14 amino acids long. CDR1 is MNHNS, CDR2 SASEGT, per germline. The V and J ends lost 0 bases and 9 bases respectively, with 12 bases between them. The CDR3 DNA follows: TGTGCCAGCAGTGAAGCGCTAGGGGGGGGTGAGCAGTTCTTC. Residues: CASSEALGGGEQFF.

The DNA for the CDR3 is TGTGCCAGCAGTGACCGGGACAGGGGGGTTCGGAACACTGAAGCTTTCTTT. It codes for CASSDRDRGVRNTEAFF. This rearrangement joins TRBV6-1 to TRBJ1-1; 11 bases map to TRBD1. V dropped 3 bases and J dropped 1; count of bases not matched to a gene: 7. Germline lookup yields CDR1 MNHNS and CDR2 SASEGT. This CDR3 has 17 amino acids.

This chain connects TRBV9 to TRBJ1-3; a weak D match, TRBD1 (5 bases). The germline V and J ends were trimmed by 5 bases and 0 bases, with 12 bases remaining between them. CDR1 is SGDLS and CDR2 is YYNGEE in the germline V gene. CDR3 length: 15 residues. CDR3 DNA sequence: TGTGCCAGCAGACCCGCCGGGACCTCTGGAAACACCATATATTTT. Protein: CASRPAGTSGNTIYF.

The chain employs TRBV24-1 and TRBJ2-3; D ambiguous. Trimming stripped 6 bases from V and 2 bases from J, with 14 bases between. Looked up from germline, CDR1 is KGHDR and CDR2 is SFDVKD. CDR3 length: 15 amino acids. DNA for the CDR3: TGTGCCACCAGTTCGTGGGAAGAGGTCACAGATACGCAGTATTTT. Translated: CATSSWEEVTDTQYF.

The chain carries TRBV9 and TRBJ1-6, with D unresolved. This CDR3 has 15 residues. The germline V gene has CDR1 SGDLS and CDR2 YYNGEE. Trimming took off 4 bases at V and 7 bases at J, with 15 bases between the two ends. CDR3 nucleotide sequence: TGTGCCAGCAGCCCTGGTGGGCAGCCAAATTCACCCCTCCACTTT. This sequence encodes CASSPGGQPNSPLHF.

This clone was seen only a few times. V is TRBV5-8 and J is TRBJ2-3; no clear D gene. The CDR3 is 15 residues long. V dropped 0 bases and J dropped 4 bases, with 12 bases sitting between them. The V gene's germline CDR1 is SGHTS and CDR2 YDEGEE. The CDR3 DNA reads TGTGCCAGCAGCTTGGCCTGGGCAGGCCCAGATACGCAGTATTTT. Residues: CASSLAWAGPDTQYF.

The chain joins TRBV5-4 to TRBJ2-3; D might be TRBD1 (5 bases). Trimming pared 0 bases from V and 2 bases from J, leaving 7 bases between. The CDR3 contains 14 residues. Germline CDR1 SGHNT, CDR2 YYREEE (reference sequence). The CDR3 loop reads CASSLEGVTDTQYF. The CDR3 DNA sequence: TGTGCCAGCAGCTTGGAAGGGGTCACAGATACGCAGTATTTT.